The text below deals with one T cell receptor beta chain. The antigen remains unidentified. Mouse germline and gene names are used. Read sequence stops 4 residues before the CDR3 end, and the germline J gene provides the missing end. Other DNA sequences of this sample code for an identical CDR3. The entry originates in a study of CD8+ T cells in alopecia areata. CDR1 is GKSSPN, CDR2 SITVG, per germline. After removal of 0 bases from V and 2 bases from J, the junction contained 3 bases not matched to a gene. The CDR3 is made up of 15 amino acids. Study-level points and caveats: Affected scalp, especially in alopecia totalis/universalis, had a higher clonality than normal scalp did.

Combined cutaneous lymph node cells underwent sorting by CD4, CD8alpha, NKG2D, NKG2ACE and additional markers. Extracted RNA was reverse transcribed, and the resulting cDNA served as sequencing template. TCRdb's table, derived via immunoSEQ multiplex PCR, lists solely in-frame clones and lacks some. This sample carries about 270,000 clones and no singletons, and 0.9% to 1.5% goes to the top ten. This receptor was taken from a C3H/HeJ mouse with alopecia areata. The mouse line has the MHC haplotype H2-k. J is TRBJ2-2 and V is TRBV31; 7 bases match TRBD2. The sequenced material came from CD4+ T cells sorted from a lymph node. The sequenced part of the CDR3 DNA is TGTGCCTGGAGTCTGGGGGGGACGAACACCGGG. Its translation is CAWSLGGTNTG. The whole CDR3 sequence is CAWSLGGTNTGQLYF.